This TCR beta chain appears in the sequencing data of a study of T cell changes during pregnancy in multiple sclerosis. Measured with immunoSEQ multiplex PCR; TCRdb has only the in-frame clones, and not every one. The table includes approximately 100,000 clones, around 93% detected once. Trimming shortened V by 3 bases and J by 2 bases, and 7 bases separated the two germline ends. From germline, CDR1 is GTSNPN and CDR2 SVGIG (reference sequence). The CDR3 is 13 residues long. The genes are TRBV30 and TRBJ2-2; a possible D gene is TRBD1 (6 bases). This sequence originates from a female donor with multiple sclerosis, enrolled in a pregnancy study. Sequencing was performed on peripheral blood, taken before pregnancy. The CDR3 nucleotides read TGTGCCTGGAGGGACAGTAACACCGGGGAGCTGTTTTTT. This sequence encodes CAWRDSNTGELFF.